Listed below are T cell receptor beta chains from one sample, sequenced in a study of cytomegalovirus exposure and HLA in healthy donors. Libraries were prepared by immunoSEQ multiplex PCR; TCRdb keeps only in-frame clonotypes and omits some of them. The sample records some 200,000 clones, roughly 9.5% being singletons. Sequencing was done on a sample of PBMCs. These receptors were obtained from a woman between 25 and 40 years old in good health and CMV-seropositive. CDR3s include the opening cysteine and the closing phenylalanine or tryptophan. The order of the fields is V gene, J gene, D gene, clone size, CDR3 protein, CDR3 DNA. The D gene is left open where the match is weak. Clone size appears in some rows only: once, few, many, or a class for an expanded clone.

TRBV6-1	TRBJ2-7	NA	NA	CASSEALGLYHEQYF	TGTGCCAGCAGTGAAGCGTTAGGACTTTACCACGAGCAGTACTTC
TRBV18	TRBJ2-7	NA	NA	CASSPPGVPRKQYF	TGTGCCAGCTCACCACCGGGAGTTCCCCGGAAGCAGTACTTC
TRBV19	TRBJ2-3	TRBD2	NA	CASTGDYTDTQYF	TGTGCCAGTACGGGGGACTACACAGATACGCAGTATTTT
TRBV6-4	TRBJ2-1	TRBD2	few	CASSGLAGGYNEQFF	TGTGCCAGCAGTGGACTAGCGGGAGGCTACAATGAGCAGTTCTTC
TRBV5-1	TRBJ2-2	NA	NA	CASREAGELFF	TGCGCCAGCAGGGAGGCCGGGGAGCTGTTTTTT
TRBV10-3	TRBJ1-1	NA	few	CAISDGGQEAFF	TGTGCCATCAGTGATGGTGGGCAAGAAGCTTTCTTT
TRBV30	TRBJ1-5	NA	NA	CACPQGVDNQPQHF	TGTGCCTGCCCACAGGGAGTTGACAATCAGCCCCAGCATTTT
TRBV29-1	TRBJ2-7	TRBD1	NA	CSVDSQTGPATEQYF	TGCAGCGTTGATTCCCAGACAGGGCCTGCTACCGAGCAGTACTTC
TRBV5-5	TRBJ2-5	TRBD1	few	CASSWTGQETQYF	TGTGCCAGCAGCTGGACAGGGCAAGAGACCCAGTACTTC
TRBV25-1	TRBJ2-6	NA	few	CASSVGGANVLTF	TGTGCCAGCAGTGTGGGCGGGGCCAACGTCCTGACTTTC
TRBV4-1	TRBJ2-7	TRBD1	NA	CASSQDRRGHYEQYF	TGCGCCAGCAGCCAAGATAGAAGGGGGCACTACGAGCAGTACTTC
TRBV5-6	TRBJ2-3	NA	NA	CASSPDIFTDTQYF	TGTGCCAGCAGCCCGGACATATTCACAGATACGCAGTATTTT
TRBV5-1	TRBJ2-2	TRBD1	NA	CASSPGTGGTGELFF	TGCGCCAGCAGCCCCGGGACAGGGGGAACCGGGGAGCTGTTTTTT
TRBV19	TRBJ2-7	TRBD1	few	CASRPQGSGHEQYF	TGTGCCAGTAGACCACAGGGGTCGGGCCACGAGCAGTACTTC
TRBV6-1	TRBJ2-3	TRBD1	NA	CASRDRGTQYF	TGTGCCAGCAGGGACAGGGGAACGCAGTATTTT
TRBV9	TRBJ2-1	NA	NA	CASSLRRDEQFF	TGTGCCAGCTCCCTAAGGAGGGATGAGCAGTTCTTC
TRBV19	TRBJ1-1	NA	few	CASSWAPGANTEAFF	TGTGCCAGTAGTTGGGCCCCAGGGGCGAACACTGAAGCTTTCTTT
TRBV12-5	TRBJ2-1	NA	once	CASGLVAGWRINEQFF	TGTGCTAGTGGTTTGGTTGCGGGATGGAGAATCAATGAGCAGTTCTTC
TRBV9	TRBJ2-7	TRBD2	NA	CASSVDGLAYEQYF	TGTGCCAGCAGCGTAGACGGACTAGCCTACGAGCAGTACTTC
TRBV11-2	TRBJ2-3	NA	NA	CASSRLLSTDTQYF	TGTGCCAGCAGCAGACTCCTTAGCACAGATACGCAGTATTTT
TRBV5-8	TRBJ1-5	TRBD1	NA	CASSWNRGLSNQPQHF	TGTGCCAGCAGCTGGAACAGGGGTCTTAGCAATCAGCCCCAGCATTTT
TRBV5-4	TRBJ2-5	NA	few	CASSLQGQETQYF	TGTGCCAGCAGCTTGCAGGGTCAAGAGACCCAGTACTTC
TRBV7-8	TRBJ2-7	TRBD1	few	CASSLGATGRTYEQYF	TGTGCCAGCAGCTTGGGCGCGACAGGGAGAACCTACGAGCAGTACTTC
TRBV29-1	TRBJ1-2	TRBD1	NA	CSVEEMTGYYGYTF	TGCAGCGTTGAAGAGATGACAGGGTATTATGGCTACACCTTC
TRBV28	TRBJ1-1	NA	NA	CASSSQGAMNTEAFF	TGTGCCAGCAGTTCACAGGGAGCCATGAACACTGAAGCTTTCTTT
TRBV6-5	TRBJ2-4	TRBD1	NA	CASSPRDRGHIQYF	TGTGCCAGCAGTCCAAGGGACAGGGGCCACATTCAGTACTTC
TRBV11-2	TRBJ1-2	NA	NA	CASSLAGYGYTF	TGTGCCAGCAGCTTAGCAGGCTATGGCTACACCTTC
TRBV9	TRBJ2-1	TRBD2	few	CASSVLGLAEYNEQFF	TGTGCCAGCAGCGTTTTAGGACTAGCGGAATACAATGAGCAGTTCTTC
TRBV13	TRBJ2-5	NA	few	CASSLGSRGETQYF	TGTGCCAGCAGCTTAGGGAGTAGGGGAGAGACCCAGTACTTC
TRBV5-1	TRBJ2-7	NA	NA	CASSSTGDYYEQYF	TGCGCCAGCAGCTCGACAGGGGACTACTACGAGCAGTACTTC
TRBV28	TRBJ1-3	NA	few	CASTPGTSHSGNTIYF	TGTGCCAGCACCCCCGGGACATCTCACTCTGGAAACACCATATATTTT
TRBV6-6	TRBJ1-5	TRBD1	many	CASRGQSNQPQHF	TGTGCCAGCAGGGGACAGAGCAATCAGCCCCAGCATTTT
TRBV29-1	TRBJ1-1	NA	few	CSAPGRRVTEAFF	TGCAGCGCCCCAGGGAGGAGGGTAACTGAAGCTTTCTTT
TRBV4-1	TRBJ1-3	NA	few	CASSTFGLPRRNTIYF	TGCGCCAGCAGCACCTTCGGCCTTCCTAGGAGGAACACCATATATTTT
TRBV5-4	TRBJ2-3	NA	NA	CASSNPSEGVGTDTQYF	TGTGCCAGCAGCAATCCTTCAGAGGGAGTGGGCACAGATACGCAGTATTTT
TRBV5-1	TRBJ2-7	TRBD2	NA	CASSSYLADGSYEQYF	TGCGCCAGCAGCTCCTATCTAGCGGATGGCTCCTACGAGCAGTACTTC